These T cell receptor beta chains were read from a single sample in a study of neoadjuvant anti-PD-1 for oral cavity cancer. Here immunoSEQ multiplex PCR was the method, and the copy in TCRdb shows in-frame clones only, minus some. The sample contains about 14,000 clones, roughly 82% of which appear only once. Here the sequenced sample was PBMCs, taken after nivolumab (anti-PD-1) treatment. These receptor sequences come from a person aged 35 to 85 with oral cavity squamous cell carcinoma. CDR3s include the opening cysteine and the closing phenylalanine or tryptophan. A D gene is named only where the DNA matches it firmly. For some rows the clone size is stated as once, few or many, or as a class when expanded; others skip it.

abundance: .; d_gene: TRBD1; v_gene: TRBV19; j_gene: TRBJ2-7; CDR3aa: CATRPGQHSYEQYF; CDR3nt: TGTGCCACCAGACCGGGACAGCACTCCTACGAGCAGTACTTC
abundance: .; d_gene: .; v_gene: TRBV28; j_gene: TRBJ1-2; CDR3aa: CASSFADLSYGYTF; CDR3nt: TGTGCCAGCAGTTTTGCCGATCTGAGTTATGGCTACACCTTC
abundance: .; d_gene: TRBD1; v_gene: TRBV27; j_gene: TRBJ1-3; CDR3aa: CASSFQTPGQGTGNTIYF; CDR3nt: TGTGCCAGCAGTTTCCAAACCCCGGGACAGGGCACAGGAAACACCATATATTTT
abundance: .; d_gene: TRBD2; v_gene: TRBV15; j_gene: TRBJ2-7; CDR3aa: CATSREGLWEGSYEQYF; CDR3nt: TGTGCCACCAGCAGAGAGGGTTTGTGGGAGGGGTCCTACGAGCAGTACTTC
abundance: few; d_gene: .; v_gene: TRBV19; j_gene: TRBJ2-3; CDR3aa: CASSIDDTQYF; CDR3nt: TGTGCCAGTAGTATAGATGATACGCAGTATTTT
abundance: .; d_gene: .; v_gene: TRBV9; j_gene: TRBJ2-6; CDR3aa: CASSPSTGAYSGANVLTF; CDR3nt: TGTGCCAGCAGCCCATCGACAGGAGCTTACTCTGGGGCCAACGTCCTGACTTTC
abundance: .; d_gene: TRBD1; v_gene: TRBV27; j_gene: TRBJ1-6; CDR3aa: CASSLTGGFNSPLHF; CDR3nt: TGTGCCAGCAGTCTGACAGGGGGCTTCAATTCACCCCTCCACTTT
abundance: .; d_gene: TRBD1; v_gene: TRBV4-1; j_gene: TRBJ1-2; CDR3aa: CASSPGTGTGLNYGYTF; CDR3nt: TGCGCCAGCAGTCCCGGGACAGGGACGGGTTTGAACTATGGCTACACCTTC
abundance: few; d_gene: .; v_gene: TRBV7-7; j_gene: TRBJ1-1; CDR3aa: CASSLVGGQSEAFF; CDR3nt: TGTGCTAGCAGCTTAGTAGGGGGGCAGTCTGAAGCTTTCTTT
abundance: .; d_gene: .; v_gene: TRBV11-2; j_gene: TRBJ2-3; CDR3aa: CASKTSTDTQYF; CDR3nt: TGTGCCAGCAAAACTAGCACAGATACGCAGTATTTT
abundance: .; d_gene: TRBD1; v_gene: TRBV6-6; j_gene: TRBJ1-2; CDR3aa: CASAVRQGHYGYTF; CDR3nt: TGTGCCAGCGCAGTTAGACAGGGCCACTATGGCTACACCTTC
abundance: .; d_gene: TRBD2; v_gene: TRBV2; j_gene: TRBJ2-7; CDR3aa: CASSEAGGPYYEQYF; CDR3nt: TGTGCCAGCAGTGAGGCGGGGGGCCCTTATTACGAGCAGTACTTC
abundance: once; d_gene: .; v_gene: TRBV6-6; j_gene: TRBJ1-5; CDR3aa: CASSYLSEVEPQHF; CDR3nt: TGTGCCAGCAGTTACCTCTCGGAGGTGGAGCCCCAGCATTTT
abundance: .; d_gene: .; v_gene: TRBV9; j_gene: TRBJ2-4; CDR3aa: CASSPQGAKNIQYF; CDR3nt: TGTGCCAGCAGCCCCCAGGGAGCCAAAAACATTCAGTACTTC
abundance: .; d_gene: .; v_gene: TRBV6-5; j_gene: TRBJ1-4; CDR3aa: CASSQTRRSEKLFF; CDR3nt: TGTGCCAGCAGCCAGACCCGGCGTTCTGAAAAACTGTTTTTT
abundance: .; d_gene: TRBD1; v_gene: TRBV4-2; j_gene: TRBJ2-1; CDR3aa: CASSQPQGLNEQFF; CDR3nt: TGTGCCAGCAGCCAGCCACAGGGGCTGAATGAGCAGTTCTTC
abundance: .; d_gene: .; v_gene: TRBV19; j_gene: TRBJ1-4; CDR3aa: CASSNGQRTNEKLFF; CDR3nt: TGTGCCAGTAGTAATGGGCAGCGAACTAATGAAAAACTGTTTTTT
abundance: .; d_gene: .; v_gene: TRBV30; j_gene: TRBJ2-1; CDR3aa: CAWSVRGSVSDEQFF; CDR3nt: TGTGCCTGGAGTGTACGTGGTAGTGTGTCTGATGAGCAGTTCTTC
abundance: few; d_gene: TRBD2; v_gene: TRBV11-3; j_gene: TRBJ2-1; CDR3aa: CASSLGTSGGANEQFF; CDR3nt: TGTGCCAGCAGCCTAGGGACTAGCGGGGGGGCCAATGAGCAGTTCTTC
abundance: .; d_gene: .; v_gene: TRBV7-9; j_gene: TRBJ1-5; CDR3aa: CASSFWQGPLGQPQHF; CDR3nt: TGTGCCAGCAGCTTCTGGCAGGGGCCCCTTGGGCAGCCCCAGCATTTT
abundance: .; d_gene: .; v_gene: TRBV7-3; j_gene: TRBJ2-1; CDR3aa: CASSPANGYNEQFF; CDR3nt: TGTGCCAGCAGCCCCGCAAATGGCTACAATGAGCAGTTCTTC
abundance: .; d_gene: .; v_gene: TRBV6-5; j_gene: TRBJ1-2; CDR3aa: CASSYSTTVYGYTF; CDR3nt: TGTGCCAGCAGTTACTCGACAACGGTTTATGGCTACACCTTC
abundance: .; d_gene: .; v_gene: TRBV30; j_gene: TRBJ1-5; CDR3aa: CAWSGDHSNQPQHF; CDR3nt: TGTGCCTGGAGTGGGGATCATAGCAATCAGCCCCAGCATTTT
abundance: few; d_gene: TRBD2; v_gene: TRBV6-1; j_gene: TRBJ2-1; CDR3aa: CASSVSGGRHNEQFF; CDR3nt: TGTGCCAGCTCCGTTAGCGGGGGCCGCCACAATGAGCAGTTCTTC
abundance: .; d_gene: .; v_gene: TRBV5-1; j_gene: TRBJ2-2; CDR3aa: CASTSRTGQTGELFF; CDR3nt: TGCGCCAGCACCTCCCGAACAGGTCAAACCGGGGAGCTGTTTTTT
abundance: .; d_gene: .; v_gene: TRBV6-1; j_gene: TRBJ1-2; CDR3aa: CASSDMTASTF; CDR3nt: TGTGCCAGCAGTGATATGACGGCGTCCACCTTC
abundance: .; d_gene: .; v_gene: TRBV27; j_gene: TRBJ1-5; CDR3aa: CASRPGIMGNQPQHF; CDR3nt: TGTGCCAGCAGGCCCGGGATCATGGGGAATCAGCCCCAGCATTTT
abundance: .; d_gene: .; v_gene: TRBV14; j_gene: TRBJ2-7; CDR3aa: CASRRESTPYYEQYF; CDR3nt: TGTGCCAGCAGAAGAGAGTCAACCCCTTACTACGAGCAGTACTTC
abundance: .; d_gene: .; v_gene: TRBV9; j_gene: TRBJ2-1; CDR3aa: CASSPRTTYNEQFF; CDR3nt: TGTGCCAGCAGCCCTCGGACTACCTACAATGAGCAGTTCTTC
abundance: .; d_gene: TRBD1; v_gene: TRBV9; j_gene: TRBJ1-3; CDR3aa: CASSATLRGPGNTIYF; CDR3nt: TGTGCCAGCAGCGCCACCCTCAGGGGGCCTGGAAACACCATATATTTT
abundance: .; d_gene: TRBD2; v_gene: TRBV7-8; j_gene: TRBJ2-7; CDR3aa: CASSLRLAGYYEQYF; CDR3nt: TGTGCCAGCAGCTTGCGACTAGCGGGGTACTACGAGCAGTACTTC
abundance: .; d_gene: .; v_gene: TRBV29-1; j_gene: TRBJ1-4; CDR3aa: CSVEVMEKLFF; CDR3nt: TGCAGCGTTGAAGTAATGGAAAAACTGTTTTTT
abundance: .; d_gene: .; v_gene: TRBV7-9; j_gene: TRBJ1-1; CDR3aa: CASSLGGRNTEAFF; CDR3nt: TGTGCCAGCAGCTTAGGTGGACGGAACACTGAAGCTTTCTTT
abundance: .; d_gene: TRBD1; v_gene: TRBV7-8; j_gene: TRBJ1-4; CDR3aa: CASSPRDRVVEKLFF; CDR3nt: TGTGCCAGCAGCCCGAGGGACAGGGTCGTTGAAAAACTGTTTTTT
abundance: .; d_gene: .; v_gene: TRBV6-1; j_gene: TRBJ2-3; CDR3aa: CASSELGIQTLSTDTQYF; CDR3nt: TGTGCCAGCAGTGAATTGGGCATACAAACCCTTAGCACAGATACGCAGTATTTT
abundance: few; d_gene: .; v_gene: TRBV10-1; j_gene: TRBJ2-3; CDR3aa: CASSERSTDTQYF; CDR3nt: TGCGCCAGCAGTGAGCGGAGCACAGATACGCAGTATTTT
abundance: few; d_gene: .; v_gene: TRBV6-1; j_gene: TRBJ1-5; CDR3aa: CASSVQNSNQPQHF; CDR3nt: TGTGCCAGCAGTGTCCAGAATAGCAATCAGCCCCAGCATTTT